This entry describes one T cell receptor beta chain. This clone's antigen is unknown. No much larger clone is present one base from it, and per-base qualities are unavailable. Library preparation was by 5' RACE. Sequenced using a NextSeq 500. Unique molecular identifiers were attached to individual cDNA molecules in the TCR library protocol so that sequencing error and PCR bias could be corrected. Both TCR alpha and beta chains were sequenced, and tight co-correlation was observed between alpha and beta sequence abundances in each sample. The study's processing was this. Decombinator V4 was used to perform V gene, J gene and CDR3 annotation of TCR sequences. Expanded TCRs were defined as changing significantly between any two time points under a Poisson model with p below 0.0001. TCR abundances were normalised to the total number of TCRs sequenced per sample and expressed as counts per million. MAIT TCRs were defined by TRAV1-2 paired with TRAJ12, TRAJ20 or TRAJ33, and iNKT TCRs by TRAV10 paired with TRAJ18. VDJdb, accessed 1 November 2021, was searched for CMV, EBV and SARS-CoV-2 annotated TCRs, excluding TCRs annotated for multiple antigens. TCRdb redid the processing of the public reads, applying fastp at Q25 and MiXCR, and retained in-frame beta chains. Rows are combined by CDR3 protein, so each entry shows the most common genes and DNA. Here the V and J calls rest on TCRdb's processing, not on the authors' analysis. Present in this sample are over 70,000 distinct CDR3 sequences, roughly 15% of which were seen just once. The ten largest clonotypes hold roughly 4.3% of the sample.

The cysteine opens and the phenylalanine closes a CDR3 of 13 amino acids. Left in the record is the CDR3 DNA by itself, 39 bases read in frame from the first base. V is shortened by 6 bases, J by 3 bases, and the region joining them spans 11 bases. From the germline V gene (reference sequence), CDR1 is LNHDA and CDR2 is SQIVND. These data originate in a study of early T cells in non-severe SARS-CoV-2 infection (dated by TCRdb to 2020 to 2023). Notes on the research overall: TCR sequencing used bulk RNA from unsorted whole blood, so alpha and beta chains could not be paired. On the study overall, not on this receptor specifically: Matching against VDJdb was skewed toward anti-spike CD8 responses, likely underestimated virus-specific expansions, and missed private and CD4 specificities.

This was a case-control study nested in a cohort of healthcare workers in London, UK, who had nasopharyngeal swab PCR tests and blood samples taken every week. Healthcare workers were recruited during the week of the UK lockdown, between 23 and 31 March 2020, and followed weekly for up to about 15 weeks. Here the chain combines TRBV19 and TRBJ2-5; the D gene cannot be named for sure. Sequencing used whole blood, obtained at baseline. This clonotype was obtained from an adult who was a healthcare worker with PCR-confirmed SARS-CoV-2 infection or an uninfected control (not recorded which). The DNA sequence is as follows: TGTGCCAGTAGCGATACAGCGAAAGAGACCCAGTACTTC. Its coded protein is CASSDTAKETQYF.